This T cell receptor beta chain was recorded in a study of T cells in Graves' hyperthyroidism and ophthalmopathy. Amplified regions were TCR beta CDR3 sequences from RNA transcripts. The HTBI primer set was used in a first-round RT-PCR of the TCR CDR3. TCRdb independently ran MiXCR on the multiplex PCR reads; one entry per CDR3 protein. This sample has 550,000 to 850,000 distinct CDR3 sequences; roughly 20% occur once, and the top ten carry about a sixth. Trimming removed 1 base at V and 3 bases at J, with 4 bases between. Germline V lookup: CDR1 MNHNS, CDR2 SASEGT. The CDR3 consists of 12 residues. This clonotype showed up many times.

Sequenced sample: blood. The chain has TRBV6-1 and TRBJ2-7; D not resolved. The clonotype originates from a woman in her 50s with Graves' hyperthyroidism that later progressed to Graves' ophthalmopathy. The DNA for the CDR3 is TGTGCCAGCAGTGAAGACTTCTACGAGCAGTACTTC. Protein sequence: CASSEDFYEQYF.